The TCR beta chain under discussion was sequenced for a study of T cell repertoires in cytomegalovirus infection. For the study at large: Recently identified HLA-C-restricted and well-studied HLA-B-restricted CMV epitopes were used. Public TCR beta signatures marked donors with CMV infection and the matching HLA.

V was cut by 1 base and J by 4 bases, with 5 bases left in between. This CDR3 is built from 14 residues. Germline values: CDR1 MGHRA, CDR2 YSYEKL. Study findings and constraints: Clonotypes of TCR beta that were HLA-C-restricted and CMV-specific dominated the ex vivo response.

One entry per CDR3 protein, called by TCRdb with MiXCR from the reads. The sample yields approximately 600,000 distinct CDR3 sequences, under 45% seen once. As concerns this clonotype: Its specificity is not known.

This sequence originates from a human donor in good health (CMV status not recorded). Some clones in this sample may be carry-over from other donors' samples. The V and J genes are TRBV4-1 and TRBJ2-6, with a possible D match to TRBD1 (5 bases). Specimen: cultured PBMCs, collected from culture after CMV antigen stimulation. Here the CDR3 reads CASSQGGGANVLTF. As DNA, the CDR3 is TGCGCCAGCAGCCAAGGGGGCGGGGCCAACGTCCTGACTTTC.